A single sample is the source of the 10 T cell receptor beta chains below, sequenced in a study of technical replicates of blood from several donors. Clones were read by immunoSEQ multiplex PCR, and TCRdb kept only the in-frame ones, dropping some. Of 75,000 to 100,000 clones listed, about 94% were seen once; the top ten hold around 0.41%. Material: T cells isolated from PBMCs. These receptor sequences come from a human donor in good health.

The CDR3 is CASSVVSGEGYTF. The CDR3 DNA is TGTGCCAGCAGCGTAGTGTCGGGGGAGGGCTACACCTTC. This rearrangement joins TRBV9 to TRBJ1-2; TRBD1 might be the D (5 bases). Per the germline V gene, CDR1 is SGDLS and CDR2 is YYNGEE. Trimming stripped 0 bases from V and 8 bases from J, with 11 bases between. CDR3 size: 13 residues.

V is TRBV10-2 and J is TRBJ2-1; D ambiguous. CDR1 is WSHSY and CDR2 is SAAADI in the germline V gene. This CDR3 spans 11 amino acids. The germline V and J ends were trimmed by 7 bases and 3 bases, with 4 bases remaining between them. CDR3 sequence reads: CASMSYNEQFF. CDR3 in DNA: TGCGCCAGCATGAGCTACAATGAGCAGTTCTTC.

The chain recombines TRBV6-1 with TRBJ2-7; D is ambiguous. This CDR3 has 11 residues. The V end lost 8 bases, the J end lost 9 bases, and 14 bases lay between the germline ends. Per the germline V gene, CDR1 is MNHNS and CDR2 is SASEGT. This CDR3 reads CASVVAAVQYF. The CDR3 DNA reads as TGTGCCAGCGTCGTCGCGGCAGTGCAGTACTTC.

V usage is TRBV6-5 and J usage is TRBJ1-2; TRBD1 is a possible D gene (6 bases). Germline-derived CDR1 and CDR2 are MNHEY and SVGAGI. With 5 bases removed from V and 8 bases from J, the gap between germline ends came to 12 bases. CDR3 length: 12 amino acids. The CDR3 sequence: CASSTGSTGYTF. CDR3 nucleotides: TGTGCCAGCAGTACAGGGTCGACGGGCTACACCTTC.

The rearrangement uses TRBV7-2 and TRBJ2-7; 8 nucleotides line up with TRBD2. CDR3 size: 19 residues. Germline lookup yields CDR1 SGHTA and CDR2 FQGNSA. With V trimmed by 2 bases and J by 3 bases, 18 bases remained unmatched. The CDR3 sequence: CASSLSVSAGALNRYEQYF. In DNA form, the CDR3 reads TGTGCCAGCAGCTTATCCGTGTCAGCGGGAGCCCTGAATCGCTACGAGCAGTACTTC.

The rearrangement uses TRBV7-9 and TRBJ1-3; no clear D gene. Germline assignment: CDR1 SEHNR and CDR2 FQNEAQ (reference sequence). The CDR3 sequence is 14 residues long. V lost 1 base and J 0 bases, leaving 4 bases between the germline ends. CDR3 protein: CASSLVFSGNTIYF. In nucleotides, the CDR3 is TGTGCCAGCAGCTTAGTCTTCTCTGGAAACACCATATATTTT.

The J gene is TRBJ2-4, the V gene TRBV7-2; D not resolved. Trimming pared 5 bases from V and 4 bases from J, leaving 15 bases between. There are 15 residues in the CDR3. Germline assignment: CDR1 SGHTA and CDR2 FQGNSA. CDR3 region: CASSPDVWAKNIQYF. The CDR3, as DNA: TGTGCCAGCAGCCCCGATGTTTGGGCTAAAAACATTCAGTACTTC.

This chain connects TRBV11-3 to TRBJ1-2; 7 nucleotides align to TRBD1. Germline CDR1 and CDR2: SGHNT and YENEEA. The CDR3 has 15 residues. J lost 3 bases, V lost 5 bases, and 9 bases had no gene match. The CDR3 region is CASSPEGTVYYGYTF. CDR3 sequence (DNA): TGTGCCAGCAGCCCCGAGGGGACAGTATACTATGGCTACACCTTC.

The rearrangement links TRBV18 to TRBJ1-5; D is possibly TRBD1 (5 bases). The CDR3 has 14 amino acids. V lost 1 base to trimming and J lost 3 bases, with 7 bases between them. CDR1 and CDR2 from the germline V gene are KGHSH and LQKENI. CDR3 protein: CASSPQGSNQPQHF. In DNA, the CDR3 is TGTGCCAGCTCACCACAGGGGTCCAATCAGCCCCAGCATTTT.

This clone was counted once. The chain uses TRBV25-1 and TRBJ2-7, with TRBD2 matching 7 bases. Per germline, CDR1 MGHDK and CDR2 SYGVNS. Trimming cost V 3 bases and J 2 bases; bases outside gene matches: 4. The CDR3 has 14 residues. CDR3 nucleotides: TGTGCCAGCAGTGAGCGGGAGCGAGCCTACGAGCAGTACTTC. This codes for CASSERERAYEQYF.